Below are 28 T cell receptor beta chains sequenced from a single sample in a study of blood T cells in healthy people across ages. Next came a second PCR, run for roughly 6 to 11 cycles, which used a sample-barcoded 5' primer along with a J-beta primer mix. One entry per CDR3 protein results from TCRdb running MiXCR on the 5' RACE reads. The sample has about 2 million distinct CDR3 sequences; 40% to 55% are singletons. What was sequenced was blood. These TCRs come from a woman between 40 and 55 years old in good health.

The rearrangement uses TRBV20-1 and TRBJ2-3, with D maybe TRBD1 (8 bases). Germline values: CDR1 DFQATT, CDR2 SNEGSKA (reference sequence). This CDR3 is 15 amino acids long. The V end lost 5 bases, the J end lost 5 bases, and 20 bases lay between the germline ends. In DNA form, the CDR3 reads TGCAGTGCTGGGGGGGCCAGGGGGCCGGGAGATACGCAGTATTTT. This sequence encodes CSAGGARGPGDTQYF.

This clonotype was detected ten times or more. The chain has TRBV7-2 and TRBJ1-5, with TRBD1 matching 7 bases. V dropped 6 bases and J dropped 2; count of bases not matched to a gene: 4. The germline V gene has CDR1 SGHTA and CDR2 FQGNSA. The CDR3 has 14 amino acids. The DNA for the CDR3 is TGTGCCAGCAGTTTAACAGGGGGCAATCAGCCCCAGCATTTT. The encoded protein is CASSLTGGNQPQHF.

The chain recombines TRBV20-1 with TRBJ1-5; 7 bases are a match to TRBD1. J lost 5 bases, V lost 3 bases, and 7 bases had no gene match. The CDR3 length is 14 residues. Germline V gives CDR1 DFQATT, CDR2 SNEGSKA (reference sequence). The CDR3 is CSASQGQVYQPQHF. The CDR3 DNA follows: TGCAGTGCTAGTCAAGGACAGGTCTATCAGCCCCAGCATTTT.

This clonotype was found a few times. The rearrangement uses TRBV9 and TRBJ2-4; TRBD2 aligns across 8 bases. Per the germline V gene, CDR1 is SGDLS and CDR2 is YYNGEE. Trimming took 0 bases from V and 4 from J; bases not matched to a gene: 6. The CDR3 spans 16 residues. CDR3 protein: CASSVETSGTKNIQYF. Written as DNA, the CDR3 is TGTGCCAGCAGCGTAGAAACTAGCGGAACGAAAAACATTCAGTACTTC.

The chain carries TRBV10-3 and TRBJ2-7; TRBD1 aligns across 10 bases. Germline V gene lookup returns CDR1 ENHRY and CDR2 SYGVKD. J was trimmed by 3 bases and V by 6 bases; bases with no gene match: 8. CDR3 length: 15 amino acids. CDR3 amino acids: CAIRGSGTGDYEQYF. CDR3 nucleotide sequence: TGTGCCATCAGGGGGTCGGGGACAGGGGACTACGAGCAGTACTTC.

The count of this clonotype is one. V is TRBV7-3 and J is TRBJ1-1; D is ambiguous. V was cut by 3 bases and J by 2 bases, with 10 bases left in between. This CDR3 comprises 14 residues. Germline V gene lookup returns CDR1 SGHTA and CDR2 FQGTGA. The CDR3 loop reads CASSFKGRNTEAFF. CDR3 nucleotide sequence: TGTGCCAGCAGCTTTAAGGGTAGAAACACTGAAGCTTTCTTT.

The J gene is TRBJ2-3, the V gene TRBV7-2, with 9 bases aligning to TRBD2. The CDR3 has 15 amino acids. Trimming took 5 bases from V and 4 from J; bases not matched to a gene: 7. Germline-derived CDR1 and CDR2 are SGHTA and FQGNSA. The CDR3: CASSPSGGFPDTQYF. The CDR3 DNA sequence: TGTGCCAGCAGCCCGAGCGGGGGGTTCCCAGATACGCAGTATTTT.

This clonotype has more than one count but fewer than ten. The CDR3 reads CASSLIGRPEDIQYF. For the CDR3, the DNA is TGTGCCAGCAGCCTCATAGGGAGGCCGGAGGACATTCAGTACTTC. This sequence joins TRBV7-2 and TRBJ2-4, with D perhaps matching TRBD2 (6 bases). Germline V CDR1 and CDR2: SGHTA, FQGNSA. The CDR3 is 15 amino acids. Trimming removed 5 bases from V and 8 bases from J, with 19 bases in between.

V and J are TRBV20-1 and TRBJ2-3, with TRBD1 as a possible D gene (5 bases). This CDR3 is 15 amino acids long. Germline V lookup: CDR1 DFQATT, CDR2 SNEGSKA (reference sequence). Trimming cost V 3 bases and J 7 bases, with 20 bases left between them. CDR3 nucleotides: TGCAGTGCTAGCCCCGACAGTGCGAGAGCATATACGCAGTATTTT. Its translation is CSASPDSARAYTQYF.

This clonotype was seen a handful of times. V and J are TRBV7-2 and TRBJ2-3; 8 nucleotides agree with TRBD2. This CDR3 has 17 residues. V dropped 5 bases and J dropped 6; count of bases not matched to a gene: 16. CDR1 is SGHTA and CDR2 is FQGNSA in the germline V gene. CDR3 DNA: TGTGCCAGCAGCCCCCTACGGGGGGGGCGTGGGTGGGATACGCAGTATTTT. This gives the protein CASSPLRGGRGWDTQYF.

This clonotype was seen a handful of times. The chain carries TRBV27 and TRBJ1-2, with TRBD1 matching 8 bases. In germline, CDR1 is MNHEY, CDR2 SMNVEV (reference sequence). The CDR3 spans 16 residues. V dropped 5 bases and J dropped 4; count of bases not matched to a gene: 12. The CDR3 DNA follows: TGTGCCAGCAGTCTGACCCGGACAGGGCCTAGCTATGGCTACACCTTC. Protein: CASSLTRTGPSYGYTF.

CDR3 sequence reads: CASSFRRPQETQYF. For the CDR3, the DNA is TGTGCCAGCAGCTTCCGGCGACCCCAAGAGACCCAGTACTTC. The chain has TRBV7-2 and TRBJ2-7; D call uncertain. The DNA matches TRBJ2-5 better at its end, which makes the J call doubtful. The CDR3 has 14 amino acids. Germline V lookup: CDR1 SGHTA, CDR2 FQGNSA.

The CDR3 sequence is CASSQYSESSTDTQYF. CDR3 bases: TGCGCCAGCAGCCAATACAGCGAAAGTAGCACAGATACGCAGTATTTT. J is TRBJ2-3 and V is TRBV4-1; D call uncertain. The CDR3 is made up of 16 amino acids. Germline assignment: CDR1 MGHRA and CDR2 YSYEKL. The V end was cut by 2 bases, the J end by 0 bases, with 12 bases between.

V usage is TRBV15 and J usage is TRBJ2-5, with D perhaps TRBD2 (5 bases). Germline CDR1 and CDR2: LNHNV and YYDKDF (reference sequence). The CDR3 contains 16 residues. The V end was cut by 2 bases, the J end by 2 bases, with 15 bases between. For the CDR3, the DNA is TGTGCCACCAGCAGATCCCCCACGGGGATTCAAGAGACCCAGTACTTC. It specifies CATSRSPTGIQETQYF.

On this clonotype itself: A much larger clone is a single base away; this may be a read error. The CDR3 region has the DNA TGTGCCAGCAGCTGCGCGGGGGGGTCCTACAATGAGCAGTTCTTC. Amino acid sequence: CASSCAGGSYNEQFF. The chain links TRBV28 to TRBJ2-1; TRBD2 matches at 9 bases. With 6 bases clipped from V and 1 base from J, the junction kept 4 bases outside the gene matches. Per the germline V gene, CDR1 is MDHEN and CDR2 is SYDVKM. The CDR3 consists of 15 residues.

The genes are TRBV4-3 and TRBJ1-1, with D perhaps TRBD1 (5 bases). V was clipped by 1 base and J by 1 base, with 10 bases between them. From germline, CDR1 is LGHNA and CDR2 YSLEER. This CDR3 has 15 residues. DNA for the CDR3: TGCGCCAGCAGCCAAGCCAGGGAGCCGAACACTGAAGCTTTCTTT. This encodes CASSQAREPNTEAFF.

The V call is TRBV5-6, the J call TRBJ1-4; tentative D call: TRBD1 (5 bases). Germline CDR1 and CDR2: SGHDT and YYEEEE. CDR3 size: 15 residues. Trimming took 4 bases from V and 2 from J, leaving 12 bases between them. Here the CDR3 reads CASSEMGGTNEKLFF. The CDR3 nucleotides read TGTGCCAGCAGCGAGATGGGGGGGACTAATGAAAAACTGTTTTTT.

Only a few counts were recorded for this clonotype. The chain employs TRBV28 and TRBJ2-3; D may be TRBD1 (6 bases). Germline V gene sequence: CDR1 MDHEN, CDR2 SYDVKM. The CDR3 length is 15 residues. The ends were cut back, 7 bases at V and 1 base at J, with 15 bases in the middle. CDR3 residues: CASTHRTDRTDTQYF. DNA for the CDR3: TGTGCCAGCACCCACCGGACAGATCGCACAGATACGCAGTATTTT.

The J gene is TRBJ2-4, the V gene TRBV7-2; D is ambiguous. Trimming cost V 5 bases and J 7 bases, with 12 bases left between them. Germline CDR1 and CDR2: SGHTA and FQGNSA. CDR3 length equals 13 residues. CDR3: CASSPDMANIQYF. CDR3 sequence (DNA): TGTGCCAGCAGCCCCGACATGGCGAACATTCAGTACTTC.

J is TRBJ2-3 and V is TRBV4-2, with 7 bases aligning to TRBD1. The V and J ends lost 1 base and 4 bases, in that order; junction bases with no gene match: 8. The germline gives CDR1 LGHNA, CDR2 YNFKEQ. CDR3 size: 16 residues. CDR3 amino acids: CASSQATGASPDTQYF. The DNA of the CDR3 is TGTGCCAGCAGCCAAGCCACAGGGGCTTCCCCAGATACGCAGTATTTT.

The rearrangement uses TRBV20-1 and TRBJ2-4; D not resolved. The CDR3 is made up of 15 amino acids. Germline CDR1 reads DFQATT; CDR2 reads SNEGSKA (reference sequence). The V end was cut by 1 base, the J end by 0 bases, with 10 bases between. DNA of the CDR3: TGCAGTGCTAGAGTGGCGAAACTAGCCAAAAACATTCAGTACTTC. It is translated as CSARVAKLAKNIQYF.

This clonotype showed up just a few times. The chain couples TRBV29-1 to TRBJ2-3; D may match TRBD1 or TRBD2 (6 bases each). The CDR3 consists of 12 residues. CDR1 SQVTM and CDR2 ANQGSEA come from the germline V gene. V was pared by 6 bases and J by 5 bases, with 12 bases between. CDR3 loop: CSVGGGGDTQYF. CDR3 coding DNA: TGCAGCGTGGGTGGAGGGGGAGATACGCAGTATTTT.

Points on this clonotype: Compared with germline, one end of the junction differs, possibly owing to a read error. CDR3 sequence (DNA): TGTGCCAGCAGTTATATCGGTAGCAATCAGCCCCGGCATTTT. This sequence encodes CASSYIGSNQPRHF. The rearrangement links TRBV27 to TRBJ1-5; D is undetermined. Per germline, CDR1 MNHEY and CDR2 SMNVEV (reference sequence). CDR3 size: 14 residues.

This clonotype was seen only once. Mismatch with germline at one junction end may stem from a read error. The chain combines TRBV28 with TRBJ2-1, with 12 positions matching TRBD1. Germline CDR1 reads MDHEN; CDR2 reads SYDVKM. The CDR3 is made up of 16 amino acids. The chain's CDR3 is CAGSPPVGTGGTEQFF. Written as DNA, the CDR3 is TGTGCCGGCAGCCCCCCCGTGGGGACAGGGGGCACTGAGCAGTTCTTC. Based on the CDR3 plus reference TRBV28 and TRBJ2-1, the full variable domain is DVKVTQSSRYLVKRTGEKVFLECVQDMDHENMFWYRQDPGLGLRLIYFSYDVKMKEKGDIPEGYSVSREKKERFSLILESASTNQTSMYLCAGSPPVGTGGTEQFFGPGTRLTVL.

This clonotype showed up just a few times. This rearrangement joins TRBV11-2 to TRBJ2-1; TRBD2 matches at 7 bases. Germline V gene lookup returns CDR1 SGHAT and CDR2 FQNNGV. J lost 6 bases, V lost 5 bases, and 16 bases had no gene match. CDR3 size: 17 residues. CDR3 loop: CASSASSRVTGGNEQFF. CDR3 sequence (DNA): TGTGCCAGCAGCGCGTCCTCGAGGGTAACGGGGGGCAATGAGCAGTTCTTC.

The chain links TRBV20-1 to TRBJ2-7, with D tentatively TRBD1 (6 bases). Per the germline V gene, CDR1 is DFQATT and CDR2 is SNEGSKA (reference sequence). This CDR3 spans 15 amino acids. V lost 6 bases, J lost 0 bases, and 18 bases lay in between. The CDR3 here is CSACPLTGNSYEQYF. As DNA, the CDR3 is TGCAGTGCCTGCCCTTTAACAGGGAACTCCTACGAGCAGTACTTC.

This chain links TRBV4-2 with TRBJ2-1; 7 nucleotides align to TRBD2. Germline V gives CDR1 LGHNA, CDR2 YNFKEQ. V lost 2 bases to trimming and J lost 6 bases; unmatched junction nucleotides: 10. The CDR3 runs 16 residues. CDR3 protein: CASSQLPRGGCNEQFF. The CDR3 DNA is TGTGCCAGCAGCCAATTGCCTCGCGGGGGTTGCAATGAGCAGTTCTTC.

This clonotype was observed a handful of times. This chain connects TRBV3-1 to TRBJ2-3; D is possibly TRBD1 (6 bases). With 3 bases removed from V and 2 bases from J, the gap between germline ends came to 15 bases. Germline CDR1 is LGHDT and CDR2 is YNNKEL (reference sequence). The CDR3 is 16 residues long. The CDR3 DNA follows: TGTGCCAGCAGCCAGTTAGGACAGATTCTCACAGATACGCAGTATTTT. Protein product: CASSQLGQILTDTQYF.